The T cell receptor (beta chain) under discussion was sequenced for a study of blood T cell repertoires in COVID-19. Original handling: Estimates of nucleated cell counts were drawn from the amplification of reference gene primers. Clones were sequenced by immunoSEQ multiplex PCR, and TCRdb holds only the in-frame ones, with some missing. V and J calls and clone size are as listed in that table; D and trimming were resolved from the DNA. The sample lists 200,000 to 250,000 clones, 70% to 90% seen once, with about 1.5% in the top ten. Sequencing was carried out using peripheral blood. The sequence came from a man younger than 35 with active or convalescent COVID-19.

CDR3 protein: CASSGGTSGSSTDTQYF. The CDR3 coding sequence is TGTGCCAGCAGCGGGGGGACTAGCGGTTCGAGCACAGATACGCAGTATTTT. This sequence joins TRBV5-4 and TRBJ2-3; TRBD2 matches at 11 bases. The CDR3 is 17 residues long. V gave up 4 bases and J gave up 0 bases; unmatched junction bases: 7. The germline gives CDR1 SGHNT, CDR2 YYREEE (reference sequence). Full variable domain (missing parts from reference TRBV5-4 and TRBJ2-3): ETGVTQSPTHLIKTRGQQVTLRCSSQSGHNTVSWYQQALGQGPQFIFQYYREEENGRGNFPPRFSGLQFPNYSSELNVNALELDDSALYLCASSGGTSGSSTDTQYFGPGTRLTVL.